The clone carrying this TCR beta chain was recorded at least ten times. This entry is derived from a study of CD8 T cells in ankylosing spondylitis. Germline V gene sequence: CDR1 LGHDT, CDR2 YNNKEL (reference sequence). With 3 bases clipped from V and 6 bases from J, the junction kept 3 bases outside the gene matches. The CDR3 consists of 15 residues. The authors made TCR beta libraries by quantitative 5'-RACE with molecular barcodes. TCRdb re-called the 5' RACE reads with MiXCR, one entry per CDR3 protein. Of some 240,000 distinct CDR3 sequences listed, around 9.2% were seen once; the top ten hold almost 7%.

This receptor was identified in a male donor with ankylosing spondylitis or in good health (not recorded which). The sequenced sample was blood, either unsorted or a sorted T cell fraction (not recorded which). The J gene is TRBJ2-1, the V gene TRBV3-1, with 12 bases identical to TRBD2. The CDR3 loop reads CASSQTSGGANEQFF. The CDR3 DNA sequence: TGTGCCAGCAGCCAGACTAGCGGGGGAGCCAATGAGCAGTTCTTC.